The rows below give T cell receptor beta chains drawn from one sample of a study of cytomegalovirus exposure and HLA in healthy donors. This table comes from immunoSEQ multiplex PCR, and its TCRdb copy is limited to in-frame clones, with some not included. In the table there are 200,000 or so clones, approximately 87% of which are singletons. Sequencing was carried out using PBMCs. Receptors were obtained from a man aged 25-45 years in good health and CMV-seronegative. Each CDR3 is given without its conserved first and last residue. The D gene is left open where the match is weak.

CDR3aa | j_gene | d_gene | v_gene
SVPGESNQPQH | TRBJ1-5 | - | TRBV29-1
ATSRAPGTTNEKLF | TRBJ1-4 | - | TRBV15
ASSYSTKGNRTLH | TRBJ1-6 | - | TRBV6-6
ASSDGDRVYEQY | TRBJ2-7 | TRBD1 | TRBV19
ARGTGGGEQY | TRBJ2-7 | TRBD1 | TRBV9
ASRLGGANTGELF | TRBJ2-2 | - | TRBV9
ASSLSGTGTDTQY | TRBJ2-3 | - | TRBV28
ASSVGTSGSYEQY | TRBJ2-7 | TRBD2 | TRBV6-1
ASSYPQRLAASYEQY | TRBJ2-7 | TRBD2 | TRBV5-8
SVAQHSGANVLT | TRBJ2-6 | - | TRBV29-1
ASSFPTGEGYT | TRBJ1-2 | TRBD1 | TRBV5-5
ASSPHETDTQY | TRBJ2-3 | - | TRBV7-2
ASSFSGGGDTQY | TRBJ2-3 | TRBD2 | TRBV28
ASTRGEAGGFSDTQY | TRBJ2-3 | TRBD2 | TRBV28
AIKDRYFMDEQY | TRBJ2-7 | TRBD1 | TRBV10-3
ATQGFKSLPYEKLF | TRBJ1-4 | - | TRBV30
ASSPGRTGRYEQY | TRBJ2-7 | TRBD1 | TRBV5-6
AISEPTSDWDNEQF | TRBJ2-1 | TRBD2 | TRBV10-3
ASSQARGSDEQY | TRBJ2-7 | - | TRBV4-3
ASSLGGRTYEQY | TRBJ2-7 | - | TRBV27
ASSPGDSVNEQF | TRBJ2-1 | TRBD1 | TRBV18
ASRPDRGAHGYT | TRBJ1-2 | TRBD1 | TRBV9
ASSEGLAGGYEQY | TRBJ2-7 | TRBD2 | TRBV2
ASSWGTSGWQY | TRBJ2-7 | TRBD2 | TRBV7-2
ASTGIQGAYLDTQY | TRBJ2-3 | TRBD1 | TRBV5-6
ASSPLPRGTGRSTGELF | TRBJ2-2 | TRBD1 | TRBV2
SVGTGEETQY | TRBJ2-5 | TRBD1 | TRBV29-1
ASSLEQNTDTQY | TRBJ2-3 | - | TRBV5-1
ASSFQTSKETQY | TRBJ2-5 | TRBD2 | TRBV7-8
ASSLMTALGTEAF | TRBJ1-1 | - | TRBV18
ASILYWTGNEQHGYT | TRBJ1-2 | TRBD1 | TRBV28
ASSLTGNSYEQY | TRBJ2-7 | TRBD1 | TRBV6-5
ASSPQGYSNQPQH | TRBJ1-5 | - | TRBV4-2
ASSKGAGGLPWVGELF | TRBJ2-2 | - | TRBV21-1
ASSQVFSGVGAVQY | TRBJ2-7 | - | TRBV4-1
ASSYSSVTNYGYT | TRBJ1-2 | - | TRBV6-5
ASSAQLAGENNEQF | TRBJ2-1 | TRBD2 | TRBV10-2
ASSSLGLTDTQY | TRBJ2-3 | - | TRBV7-2
ASNFLPQETQY | TRBJ2-5 | - | TRBV9
ASSSPFDSRGTEAF | TRBJ1-1 | - | TRBV28
SVKDRGATYEQY | TRBJ2-7 | - | TRBV29-1
SAVPGLAGTTDTQY | TRBJ2-3 | TRBD2 | TRBV29-1
ASRLTPYEQY | TRBJ2-7 | - | TRBV27
ASSFADRGLREQY | TRBJ2-7 | TRBD1 | TRBV28
AISRGGAEVGYT | TRBJ1-2 | - | TRBV10-3
ASSPSTGSEAF | TRBJ1-1 | TRBD1 | TRBV18
ASSGTSTYNEQF | TRBJ2-1 | - | TRBV2
SVDLTEINTEAF | TRBJ1-1 | - | TRBV29-1
ASTGTSGSFETQY | TRBJ2-5 | TRBD2 | TRBV2
ASSQSGLHETQY | TRBJ2-5 | TRBD2 | TRBV7-7